This TCR beta chain stems from a study of shared clonotypes between healthy human individuals. Study-wide results and limits: Naive subsets typically showed greater estimated richness than memory subsets. Approximately 4.6% of naive CD4 clonotypes were shared across several donors.

Remarks on this clone: Antigen unknown.

Losses at the gene ends were 4 bases for V and 4 bases for J; bases not matched to a gene: 2. CDR1 and CDR2 from the germline V gene are MRHNA and SNTAGT. The CDR3 loop spans 14 amino acids. Data came from immunoSEQ multiplex PCR; TCRdb stores just in-frame clones and leaves some out. This sample carries 2 million to 2.5 million clones, about 94% of them seen once, and the ten largest clones take roughly 0.13%. The chain combines TRBV6-4 with TRBJ2-2; 8 bases match TRBD2. The specimen sequenced was naive CD4+ T cells sorted from blood. Noted subset: CD45RA+ positively selected. The clonotype originates from a man younger than 35 in good health. In nucleotides, the CDR3 is TGTGCCAGCAGTGCTCTAGCGGGCACCGGGGAGCTGTTTTTT. It translates to CASSALAGTGELFF.